The 21 T cell receptor beta chains below were found in one sample sequenced in a study of control samples from healthy donors and cancer patients. Measured with immunoSEQ multiplex PCR; TCRdb has only the in-frame clones, and not every one. The repertoire includes 150,000 or so clones, approximately 93% of them detected once, and roughly 5.5% sits in the top ten. The specimen sequenced was blood. Source of these receptors: a man between 18 and 29 years old in good health.

This chain connects TRBV29-1 to TRBJ1-1; D remains ambiguous. Trimming stripped 1 base from V and 7 bases from J, with 10 bases between. The CDR3 loop spans 12 amino acids. The germline V gene has CDR1 SQVTM and CDR2 ANQGSEA. The DNA of the CDR3 is TGCAGCGTTGAAGGGTGGCAAATTGAAGCTTTCTTT. It yields the protein CSVEGWQIEAFF.

The gene calls are TRBV9 and TRBJ1-6; unclear D gene. CDR1 SGDLS and CDR2 YYNGEE come from the germline V gene. V was trimmed by 0 bases and J by 8 bases, leaving 12 bases between them. This CDR3 is 15 amino acids long. The CDR3 nucleotides are TGTGCCAGCAGCGTAGGGCCGGGATGGGATTCACCCCTCCACTTT. Its translation is CASSVGPGWDSPLHF.

This chain uses TRBV4-1 with TRBJ2-7; TRBD1 matches at 7 bases. The CDR3 runs to 15 residues. The germline gives CDR1 MGHRA, CDR2 YSYEKL. Germline trimming cut 1 base from V and 4 bases from J; bases unmatched to any gene: 7. The CDR3 DNA reads as TGCGCCAGCAGCCAAGCTGAGACAGGGCAATACGAGCAGTACTTC. The encoded protein is CASSQAETGQYEQYF.

J is TRBJ1-1 and V is TRBV5-1; D ambiguous. Trimming shortened V by 0 bases and J by 5 bases, and 14 bases separated the two germline ends. This CDR3 contains 15 residues. Germline V gene sequence: CDR1 SGHRS, CDR2 YFSETQ. CDR3 DNA: TGCGCCAGCAGCTTGGCCCTCGTTGCGGGAACTGAAGCTTTCTTT. It is translated as CASSLALVAGTEAFF.

This chain links TRBV4-2 with TRBJ2-7, with 14 bases matching TRBD2. Trimming at V came to 1 base and at J to 3 bases, leaving 5 bases not matched to a gene. Germline CDR1 is LGHNA and CDR2 is YNFKEQ. The length of the CDR3 is 17 residues. The CDR3 loop is CASSQGLAGGIGYEQYF. CDR3 sequence (DNA): TGTGCCAGCAGCCAAGGACTAGCGGGAGGGATAGGCTACGAGCAGTACTTC.

This chain links TRBV27 with TRBJ1-5; the D gene is possibly TRBD1 (5 bases). V lost 5 bases and J lost 5, with 13 bases in between. CDR1 is MNHEY, CDR2 SMNVEV, per germline (reference sequence). The CDR3 is 14 amino acids. For the CDR3, the DNA is TGTGCCAGCAGTCCGACAGTGAACGATCAGCCCCAGCATTTT. As protein: CASSPTVNDQPQHF.

The rearrangement joins TRBV30 to TRBJ1-2; the D gene is possibly TRBD1 (6 bases). The germline gives CDR1 GTSNPN, CDR2 SVGIG (reference sequence). Deletions cut 2 bases from V and 4 bases from J, with 17 bases between. The CDR3 sequence is 15 residues long. CDR3 nucleotides: TGTGCCTGGAGTTGGGGGGGACAAACTTTCTATGGCTACACCTTC. Amino acids: CAWSWGGQTFYGYTF. Full variable domain (outside the CDR3, taken from reference TRBV30 and TRBJ1-2): SQTIHQWPATLVQPVGSPLSLECTVEGTSNPNLYWYRQAAGRGLQLLFYSVGIGQISSEVPQNLSASRPQDRQFILSSKKLLLSDSGFYLCAWSWGGQTFYGYTFGSGTRLTVV.

The CDR3 spells CASSDGPGGEYEQYF. In DNA, the CDR3 is TGTGCCAGCAGTGACGGACCAGGGGGCGAGTACGAGCAGTACTTC. The chain has TRBV6-4 and TRBJ2-7; 8 nucleotides line up with TRBD1. Germline CDR1 reads MRHNA; CDR2 reads SNTAGT. This CDR3 spans 15 amino acids. Trimming at V came to 2 bases and at J to 4 bases, leaving 7 bases not matched to a gene.

The V call is TRBV5-1, the J call TRBJ2-1; 7 bases are a match to TRBD2. The ends lost 2 bases at V and 4 bases at J; junction bases unmatched: 12. The CDR3 loop spans 17 amino acids. Germline CDR1 and CDR2: SGHRS and YFSETQ. CDR3 in DNA: TGCGCCAGCAGCTTTTCCCTATACCTAGCGGAATACAATGAGCAGTTCTTC. Its translation is CASSFSLYLAEYNEQFF.

The J gene is TRBJ2-3, the V gene TRBV29-1; D is perhaps TRBD1 (6 bases). The CDR3 is made up of 12 amino acids. Deletions cut 7 bases from V and 2 bases from J, with 10 bases between. Germline V gives CDR1 SQVTM, CDR2 ANQGSEA. CDR3 bases: TGCAGCGCGGGACAACACACAGATACGCAGTATTTT. It encodes CSAGQHTDTQYF.

The chain couples TRBV7-2 to TRBJ2-1; 8 bases are shared with TRBD2. Germline V CDR1 and CDR2: SGHTA, FQGNSA. Trimming cost V 5 bases and J 4 bases; bases outside gene matches: 7. The length of the CDR3 is 15 residues. CDR3 nucleotides: TGTGCCAGCAGCCCCAGCGGGGGATTTTACAATGAGCAGTTCTTC. It specifies CASSPSGGFYNEQFF.

The chain uses TRBV4-2 and TRBJ2-7; 11 nucleotides line up with TRBD2. Trimming at V came to 5 bases and at J to 0 bases, leaving 6 bases not matched to a gene. This CDR3 contains 16 residues. Germline CDR1 reads LGHNA; CDR2 reads YNFKEQ. For the CDR3, the DNA is TGTGCCAGCAGCACCCGGACTAGCGGGTTCTCCTACGAGCAGTACTTC. This encodes CASSTRTSGFSYEQYF.

In this sample, this clone turned up once. The chain links TRBV7-9 to TRBJ1-1, with D possibly matching TRBD1 (5 bases). The CDR3 is made up of 14 amino acids. The V gene's germline CDR1 is SEHNR and CDR2 FQNEAQ (reference sequence). V gave up 6 bases and J gave up 0 bases, with 11 bases separating them. The CDR3 DNA reads as TGTGCCAGCAGTAATTCGGGACTGAACACTGAAGCTTTCTTT. Translated: CASSNSGLNTEAFF.

The chain couples TRBV9 to TRBJ1-1; D might be TRBD1 (6 bases). The ends were cut back, 3 bases at V and 1 base at J, with 10 bases in the middle. The germline V gene encodes CDR1 SGDLS and CDR2 YYNGEE. This CDR3 spans 14 amino acids. The CDR3 here is CASSETGGNTEAFF. CDR3 sequence (DNA): TGTGCCAGCAGCGAGACAGGAGGGAACACTGAAGCTTTCTTT.

Concerning this clone itself: Compared with germline, one end of the junction differs, possibly owing to a read error. Here the CDR3 DNA reads TGTGCTAGCAGTAGGGCGGGGGGGCAAGAGACCCAGTACTTC. Translated, it gives CASSRAGGQETQYF. The chain links TRBV7-7 to TRBJ2-5, with 9 positions matching TRBD2. This CDR3 is built from 14 residues. In germline, CDR1 is SSHAT, CDR2 FNYEAQ (reference sequence).

This rearrangement joins TRBV5-1 to TRBJ1-5; tentative D call: TRBD1 (5 bases). This CDR3 contains 16 residues. Between the trimmed V and J ends, which lost 4 bases and 0 bases, there was a span of 14 bases. Germline CDR1 is SGHRS and CDR2 is YFSETQ. CDR3 amino acids: CASSPSDRLSNQPQHF. The DNA of the CDR3 is TGCGCCAGCAGCCCCAGCGACAGACTTAGCAATCAGCCCCAGCATTTT.

The V gene is TRBV19, the J gene TRBJ1-5; a possible D gene is TRBD1 (6 bases). The germline V gene encodes CDR1 LNHDA and CDR2 SQIVND (reference sequence). Trimming cost V 6 bases and J 0 bases, with 12 bases left between them. The CDR3 is 15 residues long. CDR3 sequence reads: CASRSGTHSNQPQHF. The CDR3 DNA reads TGTGCCAGTAGGTCCGGGACACATAGCAATCAGCCCCAGCATTTT.

The chain employs TRBV4-1 and TRBJ2-1; D unresolved. The germline V gene has CDR1 MGHRA and CDR2 YSYEKL. The ends were cut back, 5 bases at V and 1 base at J, with 12 bases in the middle. The CDR3 totals 15 residues. CDR3 sequence: CASSSSARSYNEQFF. The DNA of the CDR3 is TGCGCCAGCAGCTCATCAGCTCGGTCCTACAATGAGCAGTTCTTC.

The chain employs TRBV27 and TRBJ2-7; possible D gene TRBD2, 7 bases. The CDR3 is made up of 14 amino acids. The V end was cut by 6 bases, the J end by 7 bases, with 19 bases between. Germline lookup yields CDR1 MNHEY and CDR2 SMNVEV (reference sequence). In DNA, the CDR3 is TGTGCCAGCAGCCGAACGGCGGGGGCAAGGGAGCAGTACTTC. Amino acids: CASSRTAGAREQYF.

V is TRBV6-5 and J is TRBJ1-6, with TRBD1 matching over 7 bases. This CDR3 region has 15 residues. Germline V gene lookup returns CDR1 MNHEY and CDR2 SVGAGI. V gave up 4 bases and J gave up 6 bases; unmatched junction bases: 6. The CDR3 here is CASSWEGQRNSPLHF. The CDR3 region has the DNA TGTGCCAGCAGTTGGGAGGGACAGCGTAATTCACCCCTCCACTTT.

The genes are TRBV10-2 and TRBJ1-2, with D unclear. The V end was cut by 2 bases, the J end by 7 bases, with 5 bases between. CDR1 is WSHSY and CDR2 is SAAADI in the germline V gene. CDR3 size: 11 residues. For the CDR3, the DNA is TGCGCCAGCAGTGAGGGAAGTGGCTACACCTTC. This encodes CASSEGSGYTF.